One TCR beta chain is described in this entry. RNA transcripts yielded amplified TCR beta CDR3 regions. The first round was an RT-PCR with HTBI primers, and the second round was a multiplex PCR. TCRdb re-derived calls from the multiplex PCR reads in MiXCR, one entry per CDR3 protein. The table has 680,000 or so distinct CDR3 sequences, approximately 22% seen once. The germline V and J ends were trimmed by 3 bases and 0 bases, with 11 bases remaining between them. The length of the CDR3 is 15 residues. The data were taken from a study of Graves' ophthalmopathy and Graves' hyperthyroidism. Clinical symptoms, serum thyroxine, TRAb, thyroid ultrasound and orbital computed tomography determined diagnosis.

What was sequenced was peripheral blood. V usage is TRBV12-3 or TRBV12-4 and J usage is TRBJ1-1; D remains ambiguous. The clonotype was recovered from a woman aged 18-35 years with stable Graves' hyperthyroidism. Some clones in this sample may be carry-over from other donors' samples. The CDR3 reads CASSFFADLNTEAFF. Written as DNA, the CDR3 is TGTGCCAGCAGTTTCTTCGCAGATCTGAACACTGAAGCTTTCTTT.